This T cell receptor beta chain was recovered during a study of blood T cells in healthy people across ages. Findings of the study overall: Changes in expanded clonotypes were possibly confounded, as the CMV status of donors was unknown. When set beside aged donors, long-lived donors presented more naive CD4+ cells and higher diversity. It was found that TCR beta diversity correlated strongly with the percentage of naive T cells.

The CDR3 runs 14 residues. Per the germline V gene, CDR1 is SGDLS and CDR2 is YYNGEE. J was trimmed by 5 bases and V by 4 bases; bases with no gene match: 7. Comment on this clonotype: What it recognizes is unknown.

The second PCR ran roughly 7 to 12 cycles with a sample-barcoded 5' primer and J-beta primers. Tags on each cDNA molecule came from a template-switch adaptor with 12 random nucleotides. MiXCR, run by TCRdb on the 5' RACE reads, gives a single entry per CDR3 protein. The table has roughly 1.5 million distinct CDR3 sequences, 35% to 45% seen once. The receptor was isolated from a woman under 30 in good health. Sequencing was performed on blood. This chain connects TRBV9 to TRBJ2-3, with 7 bases aligning to TRBD2. For the CDR3, the DNA is TGTGCCAGCAGCAACGGGGGGACTCAAGATACGCAGTATTTT. Encoded protein: CASSNGGTQDTQYF.